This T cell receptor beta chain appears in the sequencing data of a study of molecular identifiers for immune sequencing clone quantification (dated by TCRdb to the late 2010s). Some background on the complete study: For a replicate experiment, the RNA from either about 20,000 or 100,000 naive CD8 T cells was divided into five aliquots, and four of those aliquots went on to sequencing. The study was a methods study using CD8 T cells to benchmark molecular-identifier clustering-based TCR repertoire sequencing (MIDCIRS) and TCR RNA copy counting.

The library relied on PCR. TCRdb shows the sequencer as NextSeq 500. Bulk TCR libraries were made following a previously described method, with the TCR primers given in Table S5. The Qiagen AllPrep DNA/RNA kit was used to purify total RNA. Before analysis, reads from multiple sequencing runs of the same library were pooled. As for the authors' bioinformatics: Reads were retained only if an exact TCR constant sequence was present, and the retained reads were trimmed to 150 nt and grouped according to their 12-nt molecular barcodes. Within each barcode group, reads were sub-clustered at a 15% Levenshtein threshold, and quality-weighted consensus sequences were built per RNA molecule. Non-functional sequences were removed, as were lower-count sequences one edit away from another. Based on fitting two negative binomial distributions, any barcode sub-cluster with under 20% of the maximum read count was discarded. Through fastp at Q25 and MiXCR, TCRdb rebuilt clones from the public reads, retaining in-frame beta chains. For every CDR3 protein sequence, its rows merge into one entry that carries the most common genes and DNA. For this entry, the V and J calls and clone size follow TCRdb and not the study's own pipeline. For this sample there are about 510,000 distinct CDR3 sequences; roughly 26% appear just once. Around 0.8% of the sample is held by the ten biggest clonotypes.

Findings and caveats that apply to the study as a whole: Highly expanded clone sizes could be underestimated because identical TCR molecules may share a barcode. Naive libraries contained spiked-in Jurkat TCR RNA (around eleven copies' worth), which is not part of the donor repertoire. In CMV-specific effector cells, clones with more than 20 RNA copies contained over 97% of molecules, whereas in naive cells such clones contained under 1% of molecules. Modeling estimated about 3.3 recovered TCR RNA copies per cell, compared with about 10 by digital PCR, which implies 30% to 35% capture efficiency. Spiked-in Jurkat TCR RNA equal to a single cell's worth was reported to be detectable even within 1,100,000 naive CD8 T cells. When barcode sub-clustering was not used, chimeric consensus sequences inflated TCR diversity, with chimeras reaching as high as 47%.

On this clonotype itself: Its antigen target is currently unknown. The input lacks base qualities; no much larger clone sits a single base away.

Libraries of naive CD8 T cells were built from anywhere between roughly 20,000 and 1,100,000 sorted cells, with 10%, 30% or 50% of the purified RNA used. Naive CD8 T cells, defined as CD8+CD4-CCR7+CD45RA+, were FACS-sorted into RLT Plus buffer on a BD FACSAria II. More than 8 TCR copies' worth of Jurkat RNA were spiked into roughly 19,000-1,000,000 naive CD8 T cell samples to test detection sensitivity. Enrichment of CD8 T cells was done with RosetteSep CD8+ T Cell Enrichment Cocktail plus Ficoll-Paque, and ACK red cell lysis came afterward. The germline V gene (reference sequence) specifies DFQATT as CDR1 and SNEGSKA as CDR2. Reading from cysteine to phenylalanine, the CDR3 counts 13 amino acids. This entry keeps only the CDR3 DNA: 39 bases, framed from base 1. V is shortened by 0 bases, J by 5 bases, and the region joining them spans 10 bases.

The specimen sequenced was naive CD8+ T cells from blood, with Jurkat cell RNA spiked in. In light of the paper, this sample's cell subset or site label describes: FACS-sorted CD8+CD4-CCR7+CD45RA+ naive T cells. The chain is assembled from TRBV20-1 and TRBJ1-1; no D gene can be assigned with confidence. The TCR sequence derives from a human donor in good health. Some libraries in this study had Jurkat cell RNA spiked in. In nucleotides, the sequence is TGCAGTGCTAGAGAGGAGGTGTGGACTGAAGCTTTCTTT. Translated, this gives CSAREEVWTEAFF.